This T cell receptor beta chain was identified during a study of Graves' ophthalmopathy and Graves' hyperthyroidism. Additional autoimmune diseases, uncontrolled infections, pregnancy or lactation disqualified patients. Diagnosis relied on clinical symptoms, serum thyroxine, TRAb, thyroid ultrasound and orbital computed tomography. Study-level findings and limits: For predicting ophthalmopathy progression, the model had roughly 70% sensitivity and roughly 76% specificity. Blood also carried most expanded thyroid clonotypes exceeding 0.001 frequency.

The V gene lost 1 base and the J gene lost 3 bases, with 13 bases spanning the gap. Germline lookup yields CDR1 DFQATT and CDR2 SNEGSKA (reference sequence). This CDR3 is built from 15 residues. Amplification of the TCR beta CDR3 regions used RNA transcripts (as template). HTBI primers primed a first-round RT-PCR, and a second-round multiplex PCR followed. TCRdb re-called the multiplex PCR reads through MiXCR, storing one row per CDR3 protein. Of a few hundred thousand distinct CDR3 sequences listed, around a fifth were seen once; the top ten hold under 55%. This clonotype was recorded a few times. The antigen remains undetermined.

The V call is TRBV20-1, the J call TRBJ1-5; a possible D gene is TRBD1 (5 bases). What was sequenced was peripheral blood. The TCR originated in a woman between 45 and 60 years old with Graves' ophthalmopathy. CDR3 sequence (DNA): TGCAGTGCTAGAGGAGCAGGGTACGACAATCAGCCCCAGCATTTT. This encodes CSARGAGYDNQPQHF.